This entry concerns a single TCR beta chain. The antigen remains undetermined. The V end was cut by 5 bases, the J end by 1 base, with 11 bases between. Germline CDR1 and CDR2: SGHTA and FQGNSA. The CDR3 contains 15 residues. This sample is part of a study of identical twins. Study-wide points: Sequences that were beta out-of-frame showed weaker excess twin sharing.

TCRdb ran MiXCR on the 5' RACE reads and lists one entry per CDR3 protein. The table has some 630,000 distinct CDR3 sequences, around 7.4% seen once. These sequences were also reported in another study, on yellow fever vaccine responses in identical twins.

This TCR came from a woman aged 18-29 years in good health. The chain is built from TRBV7-2 and TRBJ2-2; a weak D match, TRBD1 (5 bases). Sequenced input: PBMCs. The CDR3 loop is CASSKRQRNTGELFF. CDR3 sequence (DNA): TGTGCCAGCAGCAAAAGACAGAGGAACACCGGGGAGCTGTTTTTT.